One and the same sample provided the 6 T cell receptor beta chains below, sequenced in a study of T-cell memory formation after mild COVID-19. TCRdb redid the calling of the 5' RACE reads with MiXCR, one entry per CDR3 protein. The sample lists 350,000 to 550,000 distinct CDR3 sequences, roughly 18% occurring once. Material for sequencing was PBMCs or a T cell subset sorted from them (not recorded which). The origin of the receptors is a man younger than 30 who had mild COVID-19 (a few samples of this study predate the infection). Cell type and time point are not known.

The gene calls are TRBV12-3 or TRBV12-4 and TRBJ2-7; no clear D. V lost 1 base and J lost 9, with 13 bases in between. The CDR3 is made up of 13 amino acids. DNA of the CDR3: TGTGCCAGCAGTTTAGGGGCCTCGCGACGGCAGTACGTC. Residues: CASSLGASRRQYV.

The V gene is TRBV5-1, the J gene TRBJ2-7; 9 positions match TRBD2. This CDR3 spans 17 amino acids. V shed 0 bases and J 4 bases; nucleotides not matched to a gene: 11. Germline loops: CDR1 SGHRS, CDR2 YFSETQ. In nucleotides, the CDR3 is TGCGCCAGCAGCTTGGCCACTCTAGCGGGGCAGCCGTACGAGCAGTACGTC. It is translated as CASSLATLAGQPYEQYV.

The gene calls are TRBV5-1 and TRBJ1-1, with TRBD1 identical over 9 bases. Germline values: CDR1 SGHRS, CDR2 YFSETQ. V was pared by 4 bases and J by 8 bases, with 12 bases of the junction left unmatched. There are 15 residues in the CDR3. The CDR3 here is CASSLTGQGMLEAFF. The CDR3 bases are TGCGCCAGCAGCCTTACAGGACAGGGGATGTTGGAAGCTTTCTTT.

The rearrangement uses TRBV4-1 and TRBJ2-7; possibly TRBD2 for D (5 bases). Deletions cut 1 base from V and 5 bases from J, with 15 bases between. Germline-derived CDR1 and CDR2 are MGHRA and YSYEKL. The CDR3 has 15 amino acids. The CDR3 is CASSQGSSSRDEQYF. The CDR3 DNA is TGCGCCAGCAGCCAAGGCTCTAGCTCTCGGGACGAGCAGTACTTC.

This clonotype came up a few times. The chain has TRBV12-3 or TRBV12-4 and TRBJ2-1; TRBD2 matches 7 bases. V shed 10 bases and J 3 bases; nucleotides not matched to a gene: 9. The CDR3 has 14 amino acids. Here the CDR3 DNA reads TGTGCCACGCGGCGAGCGGGGATCTACAATGAGCAGTTCTTC. Translating it yields CATRRAGIYNEQFF.

This clonotype was recorded a few times. V and J are TRBV7-2 and TRBJ2-2; D tentatively fits TRBD1 or TRBD2 (6 bases each). The CDR3 totals 14 residues. Per germline, CDR1 SGHTA and CDR2 FQGNSA. V was shortened by 2 bases and J by 6 bases, with 10 bases between the two germline ends. CDR3 region: CASSLWGASGELFF. As DNA, the CDR3 is TGTGCCAGCAGCTTATGGGGGGCCTCCGGGGAGCTGTTTTTT.